This entry describes one T cell receptor beta chain. These data originate in a study of blood T cell repertoires in COVID-19. Study information: The United States, Italy and Spain were the sources of the acute and convalescent COVID-19 samples. PBMCs, B-cell-depleted T cells, or T cells were the source of the cDNA or gDNA that made up the material.

Per the germline V gene, CDR1 is SGHTA and CDR2 is FQGTGA. This CDR3 region has 14 residues. The ends were cut back, 8 bases at V and 6 bases at J, with 19 bases in the middle. Authors' data handling: Nucleated cell counts were estimated from reference gene primer amplification. Profiling relied on immunoSEQ multiplex PCR, and the TCRdb table lists in-frame clones only, not all of them. V, J and clone size are taken as reported in that table, and D and trimming were inferred from the DNA itself. The sample contains about 410,000 clones, about nine tenths of which appear only once. Followed over time, Seattle patients had been enrolled while infection was active.

This chain uses TRBV7-3 with TRBJ1-1; the D is unclear. This receptor was obtained from a woman between 40 and 55 years old with COVID-19, enrolled during active disease. The material sequenced was peripheral blood. The CDR3 loop reads CASGVGGPVAEAFF. CDR3 coding DNA: TGTGCCAGCGGCGTAGGAGGCCCGGTCGCTGAAGCTTTCTTT.